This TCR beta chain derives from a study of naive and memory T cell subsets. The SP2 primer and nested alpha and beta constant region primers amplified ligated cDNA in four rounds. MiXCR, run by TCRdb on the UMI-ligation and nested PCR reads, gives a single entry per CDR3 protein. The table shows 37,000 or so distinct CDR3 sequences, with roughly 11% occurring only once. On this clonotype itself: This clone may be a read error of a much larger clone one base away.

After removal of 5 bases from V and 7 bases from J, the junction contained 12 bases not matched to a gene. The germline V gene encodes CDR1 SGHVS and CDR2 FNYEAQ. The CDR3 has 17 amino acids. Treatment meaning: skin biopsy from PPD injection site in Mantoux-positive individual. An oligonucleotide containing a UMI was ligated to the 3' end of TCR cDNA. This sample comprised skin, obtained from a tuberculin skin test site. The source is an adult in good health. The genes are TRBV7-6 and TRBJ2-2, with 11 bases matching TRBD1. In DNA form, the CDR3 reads TGTGCCAGCAGCCCGGGACAGGGGGTCGGAGGTAACGGGGAGCTGTTTTTT. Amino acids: CASSPGQGVGGNGELFF.